What follows describes a single TCR beta chain. The CDR3 contains 13 residues. Germline-derived CDR1 and CDR2 are SNHLY and FYNNEI. Trimming stripped 3 bases from V and 4 bases from J, with 7 bases between. This specimen comes from a study of blood T cell repertoires in COVID-19. Study in general: Nucleic acid was either cDNA or gDNA, and it came from T cells, B-cell-depleted T cells, or PBMCs.

As originally analysed: The authors estimated nucleated cell counts from reference gene primer amplification. The table came from immunoSEQ multiplex PCR; TCRdb's copy has only in-frame clones and leaves some out. Clonal size and the V and J genes are those of that table, whereas D and trimming came from the DNA. The sample contains under 25,000 clones, about 85% of which appear only once. The chain joins TRBV2 to TRBJ2-1, with no clear D. Specimen: peripheral blood. This receptor was identified in a human donor with active COVID-19. The donor label of this sample is uncertain. The CDR3: CASSELAYNEQFF. The CDR3 DNA sequence: TGTGCCAGCAGTGAGTTGGCTTACAATGAGCAGTTCTTC.